The rows below give T cell receptor beta chains drawn from one sample of a study of T-cell reconstitution after alpha-beta-depleted transplantation in children. TCRdb independently ran MiXCR on the PCR reads; one entry per CDR3 protein. The profile shows about a million distinct CDR3 sequences, about 29% of them singletons. The source was PBMCs, mostly from graft donor cells, collected 360 days after TCRalphabeta/CD19-depleted stem cell transplant. The receptor source for this set is a boy less than two years old who had a stem cell transplant for SCID, so the T cells may come from the graft donor. Each CDR3 is given with its conserved first and last residue. A D gene is named only where the DNA matches it firmly. Size is stated for part of the rows, as once, few or many counts, or as a class when the clone is expanded.

J gene: TRBJ2-1
D gene: .
V gene: TRBV20-1
clone size: .
CDR3 DNA: TGCAGTGCTAACAAACTGGACCCTAATGAGCAGTTCTTC
CDR3 protein: CSANKLDPNEQFF

J gene: TRBJ1-4
D gene: .
V gene: TRBV12-3/TRBV12-4
clone size: few
CDR3 DNA: TGTGCCAGCAGTAGTACTACAACTAATGAAAAACTGTTTTTT
CDR3 protein: CASSSTTTNEKLFF

J gene: TRBJ1-3
D gene: .
V gene: TRBV9
clone size: .
CDR3 DNA: TGTGCCAGCAGCGGACAACTAGGGAGATCTGGAAACACCATATATTTT
CDR3 protein: CASSGQLGRSGNTIYF

J gene: TRBJ1-4
D gene: .
V gene: TRBV4-1
clone size: .
CDR3 DNA: TGCGCCAGCAGCCAATTCGAGGGTTGGGAAAAACTGTTTTTT
CDR3 protein: CASSQFEGWEKLFF

J gene: TRBJ2-3
D gene: TRBD2
V gene: TRBV5-5
clone size: few
CDR3 DNA: TGTGCCAGCAGCTTGGGGACTAGGAGCACAGATACGCAGTATTTT
CDR3 protein: CASSLGTRSTDTQYF

J gene: TRBJ2-7
D gene: TRBD1
V gene: TRBV20-1
clone size: .
CDR3 DNA: TGCAGTGCCAGTCAGAGCGACAGGGGCGTGGGGCCTTACGAGCAGTACTTC
CDR3 protein: CSASQSDRGVGPYEQYF

J gene: TRBJ2-1
D gene: TRBD2
V gene: TRBV27
clone size: few
CDR3 DNA: TGTGCCAGTACTAGCGGGTACTACAATGAGCAGTTCTTC
CDR3 protein: CASTSGYYNEQFF

J gene: TRBJ1-5
D gene: TRBD1
V gene: TRBV12-3/TRBV12-4
clone size: .
CDR3 DNA: TGTGCCAGCAGCCTGACAGGGGCCTACCCGCTTCAGCCCCAGCATTTT
CDR3 protein: CASSLTGAYPLQPQHF

J gene: TRBJ2-7
D gene: .
V gene: TRBV15
clone size: few
CDR3 DNA: TGTGCCACCAGCAGAGAGGCCAGGATATACGAGCAGTACTTC
CDR3 protein: CATSREARIYEQYF

J gene: TRBJ1-1
D gene: .
V gene: TRBV12-3/TRBV12-4
clone size: .
CDR3 DNA: TGTGCCAGCAGTTTCCCAGGGGCCTCGTTGAACACTGAAGCTTTCTTT
CDR3 protein: CASSFPGASLNTEAFF

J gene: TRBJ2-7
D gene: TRBD1
V gene: TRBV2
clone size: few
CDR3 DNA: TGTGCCAGCAACACCCGGGGGACAGGGTCCTACGAGCAGTACTTC
CDR3 protein: CASNTRGTGSYEQYF

J gene: TRBJ2-5
D gene: .
V gene: TRBV28
clone size: .
CDR3 DNA: TGTGCCAGCGGCGGAGGGCTGCAAGAGACCCAGTACTTC
CDR3 protein: CASGGGLQETQYF

J gene: TRBJ2-7
D gene: TRBD1
V gene: TRBV24-1
clone size: .
CDR3 DNA: TGTGCCACCAGTCCGGGACAGGGGCACTCCTACGAGCAGTACTTC
CDR3 protein: CATSPGQGHSYEQYF

J gene: TRBJ2-3
D gene: .
V gene: TRBV12-3/TRBV12-4
clone size: few
CDR3 DNA: TGTGCCAGCTGCTCCCTCACAGATACGCAGTATTTT
CDR3 protein: CASCSLTDTQYF

J gene: TRBJ1-2
D gene: .
V gene: TRBV12-3/TRBV12-4
clone size: .
CDR3 DNA: TGTGCCAGCAGTTTGGGCTCACTCAATGGCTACACCTTC
CDR3 protein: CASSLGSLNGYTF

J gene: TRBJ1-5
D gene: .
V gene: TRBV10-2
clone size: few
CDR3 DNA: TGCGCCAGCAGTGGCGGGGGGGCAGGCCAGCCCCAGCATTTT
CDR3 protein: CASSGGGAGQPQHF

J gene: TRBJ2-5
D gene: TRBD1
V gene: TRBV12-3/TRBV12-4
clone size: .
CDR3 DNA: TGTGCCAGCAGTTTCCAGGGGGCGGGAGAGACCCAGTACTTC
CDR3 protein: CASSFQGAGETQYF

J gene: TRBJ2-1
D gene: TRBD2
V gene: TRBV20-1
clone size: few
CDR3 DNA: TGCAGTGCTATCAGGACTAGCGGGTACGATGAGCAGTTCTTC
CDR3 protein: CSAIRTSGYDEQFF

J gene: TRBJ2-7
D gene: .
V gene: TRBV4-2
clone size: .
CDR3 DNA: TGTGCCAGCAGCCAACGTGACCTCTACGAGCAGTACTTC
CDR3 protein: CASSQRDLYEQYF

J gene: TRBJ1-1
D gene: TRBD1
V gene: TRBV29-1
clone size: few
CDR3 DNA: TGCAGCGCCCGCAACGACAGGGGTTACACTGAAGCTTTCTTT
CDR3 protein: CSARNDRGYTEAFF

J gene: TRBJ2-5
D gene: TRBD2
V gene: TRBV20-1
clone size: .
CDR3 DNA: TGCAGTGCCCCCGGGGTGTCTAGCGGGGGACAAGAGACCCAGTACTTC
CDR3 protein: CSAPGVSSGGQETQYF

J gene: TRBJ2-3
D gene: TRBD2
V gene: TRBV6-1
clone size: .
CDR3 DNA: TGTGCCAGCAGGCTTCTAGCGGGGGTCCAATGGACAGATACGCAGTATTTT
CDR3 protein: CASRLLAGVQWTDTQYF

J gene: TRBJ1-2
D gene: .
V gene: TRBV6-5
clone size: .
CDR3 DNA: TGTGCCAGCAGTTACTCCGGGGAGGGTGCCTATGGCTACACCTTC
CDR3 protein: CASSYSGEGAYGYTF

J gene: TRBJ2-2
D gene: .
V gene: TRBV28
clone size: few
CDR3 DNA: TGTGCCAGCTGGGCAACGAACACCGGGGAGCTGTTTTTT
CDR3 protein: CASWATNTGELFF

J gene: TRBJ1-4
D gene: .
V gene: TRBV5-1
clone size: .
CDR3 DNA: TGCGCCAGCAGCCGCATGGGGGGGAACCCCGAAAAACTGTTTTTT
CDR3 protein: CASSRMGGNPEKLFF

J gene: TRBJ2-1
D gene: TRBD1
V gene: TRBV24-1
clone size: few
CDR3 DNA: TGTGCCACCAGTGATTTACACGGGACAGGATTCAATGAGCAGTTCTTC
CDR3 protein: CATSDLHGTGFNEQFF

J gene: TRBJ2-3
D gene: .
V gene: TRBV20-1
clone size: few
CDR3 DNA: TGCAGTGCTAGAGCTATCAGGGGTGGAGATACGCAGTATTTT
CDR3 protein: CSARAIRGGDTQYF

J gene: TRBJ2-5
D gene: .
V gene: TRBV5-1
clone size: few
CDR3 DNA: TGCGCCAGCAGCTACAATGGCAGGGAAGTGGAGACCCAGTACTTC
CDR3 protein: CASSYNGREVETQYF

J gene: TRBJ2-1
D gene: TRBD2
V gene: TRBV27
clone size: .
CDR3 DNA: TGTGCCAGCAGTAGGGAGGGGTCCAATGAGCAGTTCTTC
CDR3 protein: CASSREGSNEQFF

J gene: TRBJ1-1
D gene: .
V gene: TRBV13
clone size: few
CDR3 DNA: TGTGCCAGCAGCCTTGGGGTCCCAAGTTCAATGAACACTGAAGCTTTCTTT
CDR3 protein: CASSLGVPSSMNTEAFF

J gene: TRBJ2-3
D gene: TRBD2
V gene: TRBV4-1
clone size: .
CDR3 DNA: TGCGCCAGCAGCCAAGGGGGGGGACTAGCGGGCACAGATACGCAGTATTTT
CDR3 protein: CASSQGGGLAGTDTQYF

J gene: TRBJ1-5
D gene: .
V gene: TRBV12-3/TRBV12-4
clone size: .
CDR3 DNA: TGTGCCAGCAGTTTAATGGGGGATAACCGTCAGCCCCAGCATTTT
CDR3 protein: CASSLMGDNRQPQHF

J gene: TRBJ2-3
D gene: .
V gene: TRBV15
clone size: .
CDR3 DNA: TGTGCCACCAGCAGAGATCCTTGGTTGGAGAGAGCATTCACAGATACGCAGTATTTT
CDR3 protein: CATSRDPWLERAFTDTQYF

J gene: TRBJ2-5
D gene: .
V gene: TRBV12-3/TRBV12-4
clone size: .
CDR3 DNA: TGTGCCAGCAGTTTCCAACTCCGGGGTGAGACCCAGTACTTC
CDR3 protein: CASSFQLRGETQYF

J gene: TRBJ2-7
D gene: .
V gene: TRBV19
clone size: few
CDR3 DNA: TGTGCCAGTAGTATAAGGGGGAGGCGTAACGAGCAGTACTTC
CDR3 protein: CASSIRGRRNEQYF

J gene: TRBJ2-4
D gene: .
V gene: TRBV7-2
clone size: .
CDR3 DNA: TGTGCCAGCAGCTTAGCGCTGTCGAAAGCCAAAAACATTCAGTACTTC
CDR3 protein: CASSLALSKAKNIQYF

J gene: TRBJ2-7
D gene: TRBD1
V gene: TRBV25-1
clone size: .
CDR3 DNA: TGTGCCAGCAGGAGGGACGGGACAGGAGATCAGCAGTACTTC
CDR3 protein: CASRRDGTGDQQYF

J gene: TRBJ1-4
D gene: TRBD1
V gene: TRBV12-3/TRBV12-4
clone size: .
CDR3 DNA: TGTGCCAGCAGTTCCTACAGGGGGAAGAATGAAAAACTGTTTTTT
CDR3 protein: CASSSYRGKNEKLFF

J gene: TRBJ1-5
D gene: .
V gene: TRBV6-2/TRBV6-3
clone size: .
CDR3 DNA: TGTGCCAGCAGCCACCTTCCCGGGACATTCAACCGGAAGAATCAGCCCCAGCATTTT
CDR3 protein: CASSHLPGTFNRKNQPQHF

J gene: TRBJ1-1
D gene: .
V gene: TRBV12-3/TRBV12-4
clone size: .
CDR3 DNA: TGTGCCAGCATCGCCTCGGACACGAGCGCTGAAGCTTTCTTT
CDR3 protein: CASIASDTSAEAFF

J gene: TRBJ2-4
D gene: TRBD2
V gene: TRBV7-2
clone size: once
CDR3 DNA: TGTGCCAGCAGCTTAGGTCGCCAGGGACTAAGAAACATTCAGTACTTC
CDR3 protein: CASSLGRQGLRNIQYF

J gene: TRBJ2-1
D gene: TRBD1
V gene: TRBV2
clone size: few
CDR3 DNA: TGTGCCAGCAGCCCACCCGGGGACAGGAACTCCTACAATGAGCAGTTCTTC
CDR3 protein: CASSPPGDRNSYNEQFF

J gene: TRBJ2-1
D gene: .
V gene: TRBV20-1
clone size: few
CDR3 DNA: TGCAGTGCAACCCGGTCGGAAACCCCAACCTTCTACAATGAGCAGTTCTTC
CDR3 protein: CSATRSETPTFYNEQFF

J gene: TRBJ2-3
D gene: .
V gene: TRBV7-8
clone size: once
CDR3 DNA: TGTGCCAGCAGCCCCCTGCATTTT
CDR3 protein: CASSPLHF

J gene: TRBJ2-2
D gene: .
V gene: TRBV12-3/TRBV12-4
clone size: once
CDR3 DNA: TGTGCCAGCAGTTTCATGAACGGGGAGCTGTTTTTT
CDR3 protein: CASSFMNGELFF

J gene: TRBJ2-7
D gene: .
V gene: TRBV12-3/TRBV12-4
clone size: .
CDR3 DNA: TGTGCCAGCAGTCCCCCTGGGCGGTTTTTCGAGCAGTACTTC
CDR3 protein: CASSPPGRFFEQYF

J gene: TRBJ2-2
D gene: .
V gene: TRBV2
clone size: .
CDR3 DNA: TGTGCCAGCAGTGAATTGGCGGGGCAAAACACCGGGGAGCTGTTTTTT
CDR3 protein: CASSELAGQNTGELFF

J gene: TRBJ2-4
D gene: .
V gene: TRBV7-9
clone size: .
CDR3 DNA: TGTGCCAGCAGCCAACAGGACAGTCCCAACCCAAACATTCAGTACTTC
CDR3 protein: CASSQQDSPNPNIQYF

J gene: TRBJ2-7
D gene: TRBD1
V gene: TRBV20-1
clone size: .
CDR3 DNA: TGCAGTGCTAGACGCCAGAGGAAGACAGGGTCAACCTACGAGCAGTACTTC
CDR3 protein: CSARRQRKTGSTYEQYF

J gene: TRBJ2-7
D gene: TRBD1
V gene: TRBV12-3/TRBV12-4
clone size: .
CDR3 DNA: TGTGCCAGCAGTCATCTTGGACAGGGGACCTACGAGCAGTACTTC
CDR3 protein: CASSHLGQGTYEQYF

J gene: TRBJ2-5
D gene: TRBD2
V gene: TRBV27
clone size: .
CDR3 DNA: TGTGCCAGCAGTTTTGTAGGTCTTGGGCTAGCGGGGCAAGAGACCCAGTACTTC
CDR3 protein: CASSFVGLGLAGQETQYF

J gene: TRBJ2-3
D gene: .
V gene: TRBV7-2
clone size: .
CDR3 DNA: TGTGCCAGCAGCTTAGACGGGGGGCCCGAGGATACGCAGTATTTT
CDR3 protein: CASSLDGGPEDTQYF

J gene: TRBJ2-3
D gene: .
V gene: TRBV20-1
clone size: .
CDR3 DNA: TGCAGTGCTAGTGAGGACAAATTCACAGATACGCAGTATTTT
CDR3 protein: CSASEDKFTDTQYF

J gene: TRBJ1-2
D gene: .
V gene: TRBV5-5
clone size: .
CDR3 DNA: TGTGCCAGCAACCCGGGGGGCAGGAATCACTATGGCTACACCTTC
CDR3 protein: CASNPGGRNHYGYTF

J gene: TRBJ2-7
D gene: TRBD1
V gene: TRBV5-6
clone size: .
CDR3 DNA: TGTGCCAGCAGCCCCGGACCGGGACAGGGGACCTACGAGCAGTACTTC
CDR3 protein: CASSPGPGQGTYEQYF

J gene: TRBJ2-5
D gene: TRBD2
V gene: TRBV7-2
clone size: .
CDR3 DNA: TGTGCCTGTACTAGCGGGGGGAAAATCCAAGAGACCCAGTACTTC
CDR3 protein: CACTSGGKIQETQYF

J gene: TRBJ2-7
D gene: .
V gene: TRBV5-5
clone size: .
CDR3 DNA: TGTGCCAGCAGCTTAGAGAAACTTCCCTACGAGCAGTACTTC
CDR3 protein: CASSLEKLPYEQYF

J gene: TRBJ1-3
D gene: .
V gene: TRBV20-1
clone size: .
CDR3 DNA: TGCAGTGCTAGTTCCCCCATCGGCAGCTCTGGAAACACCATATATTTT
CDR3 protein: CSASSPIGSSGNTIYF

J gene: TRBJ2-5
D gene: .
V gene: TRBV2
clone size: few
CDR3 DNA: TGTGCCAGCAGTTGGGACAACCAAGAGACCCAGTACTTC
CDR3 protein: CASSWDNQETQYF